Presented here are 19 T cell receptor beta chains from one specimen sequenced in a study of PD-L1 blockade in urothelial cancer. Method: immunoSEQ multiplex PCR; TCRdb's copy keeps in-frame clones and lacks some. The sample shows some 60,000 clones, 86% of them seen only once. Sequenced here: PBMCs, sampled around atezolizumab (anti-PD-L1) treatment. Every receptor here comes from a man over 45 with urothelial cancer.

The chain couples TRBV5-1 to TRBJ1-5, with 8 bases identical to TRBD1. The trim removed 4 bases at V and 7 bases at J, leaving 4 bases unmatched. Germline CDR1 SGHRS, CDR2 YFSETQ. The CDR3 is made up of 13 amino acids. Written as DNA, the CDR3 is TGCGCCAGCAGCCACGGACAGGGACAGCCCCAGCATTTT. It codes for CASSHGQGQPQHF.

The V call is TRBV27, the J call TRBJ2-7; TRBD2 might be the D (5 bases). Germline V gene sequence: CDR1 MNHEY, CDR2 SMNVEV (reference sequence). Trimming cost V 5 bases and J 5 bases, with 25 bases left between them. The CDR3 spans 17 residues. The CDR3 reads CASSPLSIHGISHEQYF. In nucleotides, the CDR3 is TGTGCCAGCAGTCCCCTGAGTATTCACGGGATTTCCCACGAGCAGTACTTC.

This chain joins TRBV11-2 and TRBJ2-1, with D possibly TRBD2 on 6 matching bases. CDR1 is SGHAT and CDR2 is FQNNGV in the germline V gene. V gave up 5 bases and J gave up 8 bases, with 19 bases separating them. CDR3 length: 15 amino acids. Here the CDR3 DNA reads TGTGCCAGCAGCCCCGGGACTTTTACGGAGGATGAGCAGTTCTTC. Translated, it gives CASSPGTFTEDEQFF.

This sequence joins TRBV5-5 and TRBJ1-1; no definite D call. This CDR3 is 15 amino acids long. V was trimmed by 0 bases and J by 1 base, leaving 10 bases between them. Looked up from germline, CDR1 is SGHKS and CDR2 is YYEKEE (reference sequence). CDR3 protein: CASSLVPEANTEAFF. The CDR3 nucleotides are TGTGCCAGCAGCTTGGTGCCAGAGGCGAACACTGAAGCTTTCTTT.

V gene TRBV4-1 combines with J gene TRBJ1-5; D is unclear. The V end was cut by 0 bases, the J end by 7 bases, with 10 bases between. The V gene's germline CDR1 is MGHRA and CDR2 YSYEKL. This CDR3 comprises 14 residues. CDR3 sequence reads: CASSQESGRQPQHF. For the CDR3, the DNA is TGCGCCAGCAGCCAAGAGTCCGGTCGACAGCCCCAGCATTTT.

This chain joins TRBV21-1 and TRBJ2-7; the table gives TRBD1 as D, unverified against the DNA. TRBV21-1 is classified as a pseudogene. The CDR3 loop spans 15 amino acids. The CDR3 is CASSKGKRGSYEQYF. CDR3 nucleotides: TGTGCCAGCAGCAAAGGGAAAAGGGGCTCCTACGAGCAGTACTTC.

The J gene is TRBJ2-1, the V gene TRBV5-4; 9 positions agree with TRBD2. The germline CDR1 and CDR2 sequences are SGHNT and YYREEE (reference sequence). Germline trimming cut 3 bases from V and 5 bases from J; bases unmatched to any gene: 3. This CDR3 spans 14 amino acids. The CDR3 here is CASSSGLANNEQFF. Here the CDR3 DNA reads TGTGCCAGCAGCTCGGGACTAGCAAACAATGAGCAGTTCTTC.

This rearrangement joins TRBV5-8 to TRBJ2-1; D may be TRBD2 (6 bases). The CDR3 is 15 amino acids. Germline assignment: CDR1 SGHTS and CDR2 YDEGEE. The V gene lost 4 bases and the J gene lost 1 base, with 12 bases spanning the gap. The CDR3 region is CASSRGLGSYNEQFF. The DNA of the CDR3 is TGTGCCAGCAGCCGGGGACTCGGTTCCTACAATGAGCAGTTCTTC.

The genes are TRBV2 and TRBJ1-4, with 9 bases that match TRBD1. CDR1 and CDR2 from the germline V gene are SNHLY and FYNNEI. The CDR3 totals 14 residues. Trimming removed 3 bases from V and 10 bases from J; junction bases left unmatched: 6. CDR3 DNA sequence: TGTGCCAGCAGTGACTGGACAGGGGAAGGAAAACTGTTTTTT. Translated, it gives CASSDWTGEGKLFF.

V usage is TRBV6-1 and J usage is TRBJ2-1; perhaps TRBD2 as D (6 bases). V was shortened by 4 bases and J by 0 bases, with 13 bases between the two germline ends. The CDR3 sequence is 16 residues long. The germline V gene encodes CDR1 MNHNS and CDR2 SASEGT. The CDR3 spells CASSGGLGSSYNEQFF. Written as DNA, the CDR3 is TGTGCCAGCAGTGGGGGACTGGGGAGCTCCTACAATGAGCAGTTCTTC.

The chain has TRBV5-1 and TRBJ2-2; D is ambiguous. Trimming removed 5 bases from V and 6 bases from J, with 11 bases in between. This CDR3 region has 13 residues. Germline-derived CDR1 and CDR2 are SGHRS and YFSETQ. DNA for the CDR3: TGCGCCAGCAGACTCATAGCTGCCGGGGAGCTGTTTTTT. This translates into CASRLIAAGELFF.

The V and J genes are TRBV6-5 and TRBJ2-1; 9 nucleotides match TRBD2. V dropped 10 bases and J dropped 8; count of bases not matched to a gene: 15. The CDR3 runs 15 residues. Germline CDR1 reads MNHEY; CDR2 reads SVGAGI. CDR3 in DNA: TGTGCCACCAGACATTATGCGGGAGGGATCGATGAGCAGTTCTTC. Encoded protein: CATRHYAGGIDEQFF.

The chain carries TRBV7-9 and TRBJ2-5; TRBD1 aligns across 10 bases. The germline CDR1 and CDR2 sequences are SEHNR and FQNEAQ (reference sequence). The CDR3 length is 19 residues. V gave up 5 bases and J gave up 5 bases; unmatched junction bases: 20. This CDR3 reads CASSPRELTGTGVWETQYF. CDR3 DNA: TGTGCCAGCAGCCCGAGGGAACTTACCGGGACAGGGGTTTGGGAGACCCAGTACTTC.

The rearrangement joins TRBV9 to TRBJ2-5, with a tentative D call TRBD2 (6 bases). Between the trimmed V and J ends, which lost 3 bases and 2 bases, there was a span of 14 bases. The CDR3 runs to 15 residues. CDR1 and CDR2 from the germline V gene are SGDLS and YYNGEE. CDR3 nucleotides: TGTGCCAGCAGCGGAACCGGGACTTCACAAGAGACCCAGTACTTC. The encoded protein is CASSGTGTSQETQYF.

V gene TRBV11-2 combines with J gene TRBJ1-4; D is ambiguous. V was trimmed by 5 bases and J by 3 bases, leaving 19 bases between them. This CDR3 comprises 17 residues. Germline CDR1 SGHAT, CDR2 FQNNGV. For the CDR3, the DNA is TGTGCCAGCAGCCAGCGGGCCGCCCTGTTAGCTAATGAAAAACTGTTTTTT. This codes for CASSQRAALLANEKLFF.

The chain has TRBV30 and TRBJ2-1; a possible D gene is TRBD2 (5 bases). There are 14 residues in the CDR3. Germline V lookup: CDR1 GTSNPN, CDR2 SVGIG (reference sequence). V shed 0 bases and J shed 9 bases, with 15 bases lying between them. The DNA for the CDR3 is TGTGCCTGGAGTGTATTCCCTCTAGCCGGTGAGCAGTTCTTC. This sequence encodes CAWSVFPLAGEQFF.

J is TRBJ1-3 and V is TRBV19; tentative D call: TRBD1 (6 bases). Germline V CDR1 and CDR2: LNHDA, SQIVND (reference sequence). V was clipped by 4 bases and J by 1 base, with 14 bases between them. CDR3 size: 16 residues. The CDR3 here is CASSRPGHLSGNTIYF. CDR3 coding DNA: TGTGCCAGTAGTAGACCGGGACACCTTTCTGGAAACACCATATATTTT.

This rearrangement joins TRBV5-1 to TRBJ1-2; 11 bases line up with TRBD1. The CDR3 contains 14 residues. The trim removed 4 bases at V and 8 bases at J, leaving 7 bases unmatched. From germline, CDR1 is SGHRS and CDR2 YFSETQ. CDR3 amino acids: CASSPGQGAWGYTF. CDR3 sequence (DNA): TGCGCCAGCAGCCCCGGACAGGGGGCGTGGGGCTACACCTTC.

This chain connects TRBV10-3 to TRBJ2-1; the match to TRBD1 covers 7 bases. V lost 6 bases and J lost 5; bases outside the gene matches: 10. CDR3 length: 15 residues. Germline V lookup: CDR1 ENHRY, CDR2 SYGVKD. As DNA, the CDR3 is TGTGCCATCAGGAAAGACAGGGCTCGGGACAATGAGCAGTTCTTC. Translated: CAIRKDRARDNEQFF.